The next 4 T cell receptor beta chains were all read from a single sample in a study of patients and donors after allogeneic stem cell transplantation. TCRdb re-called the RT-PCR reads through MiXCR, storing one row per CDR3 protein. The sample lists roughly 880,000 distinct CDR3 sequences, roughly 18% occurring once. The sequencing sample was made of blood, either unsorted or a sorted T cell fraction (not recorded which). These receptors were taken from a human donor who was either an allogeneic HSCT recipient or a stem cell or donor lymphocyte infusion donor (not recorded which). It is not recorded whose cells these are; they may come from a transplant donor.

The chain joins TRBV20-1 to TRBJ2-3, with 7 nucleotides matching TRBD2. The CDR3 runs 15 residues. V lost 3 bases, J lost 0 bases, and 6 bases stayed unmatched. CDR1 and CDR2 from the germline V gene are DFQATT and SNEGSKA (reference sequence). In DNA, the CDR3 is TGCAGTGCTAGTCTAGCGGCCTCTAGCACAGATACGCAGTATTTT. Its translation is CSASLAASSTDTQYF.

This clonotype was seen repeatedly, ten times or more. The chain joins TRBV5-1 to TRBJ1-4, with unresolved D. Trimming stripped 4 bases from V and 4 bases from J, with 17 bases between. Germline assignment: CDR1 SGHRS and CDR2 YFSETQ. The CDR3 sequence is 16 residues long. The CDR3 protein is CASSDWGGAFNEKLFF. CDR3 in DNA: TGCGCCAGCAGCGATTGGGGTGGTGCCTTTAATGAAAAACTGTTTTTT.

The rearrangement joins TRBV20-1 to TRBJ2-4; 10 nucleotides match TRBD2. CDR1 is DFQATT and CDR2 is SNEGSKA in the germline V gene (reference sequence). V shed 3 bases, J shed 5 bases, and the junction held 10 bases outside the gene matches. The CDR3 contains 16 residues. The CDR3 DNA follows: TGCAGTGCTAGTGGTACGATTAGCGGGGGGCAAAACATTCAGTACTTC. Translated, it gives CSASGTISGGQNIQYF.

The chain recombines TRBV2 with TRBJ1-2; 8 nucleotides match TRBD1. Trimming took 6 bases from V and 6 from J; bases not matched to a gene: 9. There are 14 residues in the CDR3. Germline assignment: CDR1 SNHLY and CDR2 FYNNEI. This chain's CDR3 is CASSVTGEIDGYTF. CDR3 sequence (DNA): TGTGCCAGCAGCGTGACAGGGGAGATCGATGGCTACACCTTC.